This T cell receptor beta chain was captured in a study of early T cells in non-severe SARS-CoV-2 infection. The wider study: Unsorted whole blood bulk RNA was sequenced, with unpaired chains. Notes on the study in general: Reliance on VDJdb matching favored anti-spike CD8 responses; private and CD4 specificities were missed.

Trimming cost V 3 bases and J 10 bases, with 13 bases left between them. The CDR3 spans 13 residues. Per the germline V gene, CDR1 is DFQATT and CDR2 is SNEGSKA (reference sequence). This clonotype was counted a few times. The antigen is undetermined. Attachment of unique molecular identifiers to individual cDNA molecules was performed. Each CDR3 protein gets one entry after TCRdb re-called the 5' RACE reads with MiXCR. The sample shows around 35,000 distinct CDR3 sequences, 5.8% of them seen only once. The chain combines TRBV20-1 with TRBJ1-6; no reliable D call. The material sequenced was whole blood. The sequence derives from an adult who was a healthcare worker with PCR-confirmed SARS-CoV-2 infection or an uninfected control (not recorded which). CDR3 loop: CSAREFLGSPLHF. The CDR3 coding sequence is TGCAGTGCTAGGGAATTCCTAGGGTCACCCCTCCACTTT.